The rows below give T cell receptor beta chains drawn from one sample of a study of blood T cell repertoires in COVID-19. Generated by immunoSEQ multiplex PCR, the TCRdb table keeps only in-frame clones and is missing some. The table records about 270,000 clones, around 89% of them present only once. The sequenced sample consisted of PBMCs or T cells enriched from blood (not recorded which). All receptors come from a woman in her 50s who had recovered from COVID-19. The CDR3 runs from the conserved cysteine through the conserved F or W. The D gene is left open where the match is weak. Size values are once, few and many counts, or a class for expanded clones, and some rows have none.

CASRYDSLSGNTIYF TGCGCCAGCAGGTACGACTCCCTCTCTGGAAACACCATATATTTT - TRBJ1-3 TRBV5-1 few
CASRLTVSQPQHF TGTGCCAGCCGCCTAACGGTTAGTCAGCCCCAGCATTTT - TRBJ1-5 TRBV27 -
CAWNRDSGNTIYF TGTGCCTGGAACAGGGACTCTGGAAACACCATATATTTT - TRBJ1-3 TRBV30 -
CASSYGPSPYEQYF TGTGCCAGCAGTTACGGGCCTTCTCCCTACGAGCAGTACTTC - TRBJ2-7 TRBV6-5 once
CASSPPGSYNEQFF TGTGCCAGCAGCCCCCCGGGGAGTTACAATGAGCAGTTCTTC - TRBJ2-1 TRBV7-6 -
CASSYRQGASLSPLHF TGTGCCAGCAGTTATAGGCAGGGGGCGAGTCTCTCACCCCTCCACTTT TRBD1 TRBJ1-6 TRBV6-5 -
CASSQEGQKPLHF TGTGCCAGCAGCCAAGAGGGCCAAAAACCCCTCCACTTT - TRBJ1-6 TRBV3-1/TRBV3-2 -
CASSLDMGSNEKLFF TGTGCCAGCAGCTTGGACATGGGGAGTAATGAAAAACTGTTTTTT - TRBJ1-4 TRBV5-4 -
CASSPLQASGRNEQFF TGTGCCAGTAGTCCCTTACAGGCTAGCGGGAGGAATGAGCAGTTCTTC TRBD2 TRBJ2-1 TRBV19 -
CASSSTGQGVSNQPQHF TGTGCCAGCAGTTCCACGGGACAGGGGGTGAGCAATCAGCCCCAGCATTTT TRBD1 TRBJ1-5 TRBV28 -
CASSPWTGRTEAFF TGTGCCAGCAGCCCATGGACAGGGAGGACTGAAGCTTTCTTT TRBD1 TRBJ1-1 TRBV11-1 -
CASSFPRGRRGRGGGYTF TGTGCCAGCAGTTTTCCTCGCGGACGGAGGGGACGGGGAGGAGGCTACACCTTC - TRBJ1-2 TRBV28 -
CASSTFKGNAEAFF TGTGCCAGCAGTACATTCAAGGGGAACGCTGAAGCTTTCTTT - TRBJ1-1 TRBV28 -
CASSQNVGQSYYYGYTF TGCGCCAGCAGCCAAAATGTGGGACAGAGCTATTACTATGGCTACACCTTC TRBD1 TRBJ1-2 TRBV4-1 -
CASSQSRQEIYGYTF TGTGCCAGCAGCCAATCCCGACAGGAGATCTATGGCTACACCTTC - TRBJ1-2 TRBV4-2 -
CAWGDSSTEAFF TGTGCCTGGGGGGACAGCTCAACTGAAGCTTTCTTT TRBD1 TRBJ1-1 TRBV30 -
CASSLDGQLPNYGYTF TGTGCCAGCAGCTTGGATGGGCAGCTACCTAACTATGGCTACACCTTC - TRBJ1-2 TRBV5-8 -
CASSDRQGRTEAFF TGTGCCAGTAGTGACAGACAGGGGAGAACTGAAGCTTTCTTT TRBD1 TRBJ1-1 TRBV19 -
CASSVQLGRDSTYEQYF TGTGCCAGCAGCGTACAACTGGGCCGGGACTCGACCTACGAGCAGTACTTC - TRBJ2-7 TRBV4-2 once
CASRADWGLREQYF TGTGCCAGCCGTGCGGACTGGGGATTGAGGGAGCAGTACTTC - TRBJ2-7 TRBV7-2 -
CASSEYPGQLEAFF TGTGCCAGCAGTGAATATCCTGGGCAGCTTGAAGCTTTCTTT - TRBJ1-1 TRBV6-1 once
CASSLAGDGQPQHF TGTGCCAGCAGCTTAGCAGGGGATGGCCAGCCCCAGCATTTT - TRBJ1-5 TRBV7-9 few
CASSRNPTGTSGGAYEQYF TGTGCCAGCAGCCGCAACCCAACCGGGACTAGCGGGGGAGCCTACGAGCAGTACTTC TRBD2 TRBJ2-7 TRBV7-9 few
CASSFRDSYEQYF TGTGCCAGCAGTTTTCGCGACAGCTACGAGCAGTACTTC - TRBJ2-7 TRBV27 -
CASSISQGYGYTF TGTGCCAGTAGTATATCCCAGGGTTATGGCTACACCTTC - TRBJ1-2 TRBV19 -
CSATDTGELFF TGCAGTGCCACAGACACCGGGGAGCTGTTTTTT - TRBJ2-2 TRBV20-1 -
CASSQQGFGTEAFF TGTGCCAGCAGCCAACAGGGCTTTGGGACTGAAGCTTTCTTT - TRBJ1-1 TRBV14 -
CASRRLAGPYEQYF TGTGCCAGCAGGAGACTAGCGGGGCCCTACGAGCAGTACTTC TRBD2 TRBJ2-7 TRBV11-2 -
CASSQDMGRGQPQHF TGCGCCAGCAGCCAAGATATGGGGCGGGGGCAGCCCCAGCATTTT - TRBJ1-5 TRBV4-3 -
CASSSGLAGGPFPREQYF TGTGCCAGCAGCTCAGGACTAGCGGGAGGGCCATTCCCGCGCGAGCAGTACTTC TRBD2 TRBJ2-7 TRBV9 -
CASSLQTGTGGPEQYF TGCGCCAGCAGCCTCCAAACCGGGACAGGGGGTCCCGAGCAGTACTTC TRBD1 TRBJ2-7 TRBV23-1 -
CASSPGMRVEKLFF TGTGCCAGCAGCCCCGGGATGCGGGTTGAAAAACTGTTTTTT - TRBJ1-4 TRBV7-3 -
CASSARGPQHF TGTGCCAGCAGCGCTCGAGGGCCCCAGCATTTT - TRBJ1-5 TRBV12-3/TRBV12-4 -
CSVDGVLREGLFADTQYF TGCAGCGTTGATGGGGTCTTGCGGGAGGGCCTGTTTGCAGATACGCAGTATTTT TRBD2 TRBJ2-3 TRBV29-1 -
CASSFRTSGGTDTQYF TGTGCCAGCAGCTTCCGGACTAGCGGAGGCACAGATACGCAGTATTTT TRBD2 TRBJ2-3 TRBV11-3 -
CASSPQGARGNTIYF TGTGCCAGCAGCCCACAGGGGGCGCGGGGAAACACCATATATTTT TRBD1 TRBJ1-3 TRBV5-8 few
CASSRGTSGAKNIQYF TGTGCCAGCAGTCGAGGGACTAGCGGAGCCAAAAACATTCAGTACTTC TRBD2 TRBJ2-4 TRBV27 -
CASSVEGSWRNTIYF TGTGCCAGCAGCGTAGAGGGGTCATGGAGAAACACCATATATTTT - TRBJ1-3 TRBV9 -
CSVGQSRNEQFF TGCAGCGTTGGGCAGTCCCGCAATGAGCAGTTCTTC - TRBJ2-1 TRBV29-1 -
CASSPHVGRLNTGELFF TGTGCCAGCAGCCCCCACGTGGGGCGACTGAACACCGGGGAGCTGTTTTTT - TRBJ2-2 TRBV6-2/TRBV6-3 -
CASSMGFGGNQPQHF TGTGCCAGTAGTATGGGGTTCGGGGGCAATCAGCCCCAGCATTTT - TRBJ1-5 TRBV19 -
CASSGTGGSYEQYF TGTGCCAGCTCCGGGACAGGGGGTTCCTACGAGCAGTACTTC TRBD1 TRBJ2-7 TRBV19 -
CASSDAPGLGQYF TGTGCCAGCAGTGACGCGCCGGGACTAGGGCAGTATTTT TRBD2 TRBJ2-3 TRBV25-1 -
CASSFGRRASYTF TGTGCCAGCAGTTTCGGACGGCGGGCGAGCTACACCTTC - TRBJ1-2 TRBV6-2/TRBV6-3 -
CASSVAGGSNEQFF TGTGCCAGCAGCGTAGCGGGAGGGAGCAATGAGCAGTTCTTC TRBD2 TRBJ2-1 TRBV9 -
CASSSDLRQGNTDTQYF TGTGCCAGCAGTTCTGATTTGCGACAGGGGAACACAGATACGCAGTATTTT TRBD1 TRBJ2-3 TRBV28 -
CASSTGGAPYNEQFF TGTGCCAGCAGCACCGGAGGGGCCCCCTACAATGAGCAGTTCTTC - TRBJ2-1 TRBV5-4 few
CASSTRTVSNQPQHF TGTGCCAGCAGCACCCGGACAGTCTCCAATCAGCCCCAGCATTTT - TRBJ1-5 TRBV7-8 -
CASSKPGQGNTGELFF TGTGCCAGCAGCAAGCCGGGACAGGGGAACACCGGGGAGCTGTTTTTT TRBD1 TRBJ2-2 TRBV5-4 -
CASSLGGGPNEQFF TGTGCCAGCAGCTTAGGAGGGGGCCCCAATGAGCAGTTCTTC TRBD1 TRBJ2-1 TRBV11-2 once
CASSQSFDRVKAAEQFF TGCGCCAGCAGCCAGAGTTTCGACAGGGTGAAAGCAGCTGAGCAGTTCTTC TRBD1 TRBJ2-1 TRBV4-3 -
CASSLRASGNPGELFF TGTGCCAGCAGCTTACGGGCTAGCGGGAACCCCGGGGAGCTGTTTTTT TRBD2 TRBJ2-2 TRBV11-2 -
CASSLTSGIHEQYF TGTGCCAGCAGTTTAACTAGCGGTATCCACGAGCAGTACTTC TRBD2 TRBJ2-7 TRBV28 -
CASSSRDRGEETQYF TGTGCCAGCAGCTCGAGGGACAGGGGAGAAGAGACCCAGTACTTC TRBD1 TRBJ2-5 TRBV11-1 -